The rows below give T cell receptor beta chains drawn from one sample of a study of human T cells and chemical hapten exposure. TCRdb used MiXCR to reprocess the RACE reads, holding one entry per CDR3 protein. Of around 99,000 distinct CDR3 sequences listed, around an eighth are singletons. The sequencing used whole blood, collected in connection with sensitization to the hapten diphenylcyclopropenone (DPC). The receptor source for this set is a woman in her thirties or forties with alopecia areata. Some clones in this sample may be carry-over from other donors' samples. The CDR3 runs from the conserved cysteine through the conserved F or W. A D gene is named only where the DNA matches it firmly. Some rows have no size entry. The others give once, few or many, or a class for an expanded clone.

V gene: TRBV29-1
clone size: few
J gene: TRBJ2-1
D gene: TRBD2
CDR3 protein: CSVRLGTSGKGEQFF
CDR3 DNA: TGCAGCGTTCGTCTCGGGACTAGCGGGAAGGGTGAGCAGTTCTTC

V gene: TRBV4-3
clone size: many
J gene: TRBJ2-7
D gene: -
CDR3 protein: CASSQDFRSYEQYF
CDR3 DNA: TGCGCCAGCAGCCAAGATTTCCGCTCCTACGAGCAGTACTTC

V gene: TRBV7-8
clone size: few
J gene: TRBJ2-3
D gene: -
CDR3 protein: CASSLAAHTDTQYF
CDR3 DNA: TGTGCCAGCAGCTTAGCTGCGCACACAGATACGCAGTATTTT

V gene: TRBV7-2
clone size: -
J gene: TRBJ1-5
D gene: -
CDR3 protein: CASSPQGNSNQPQHF
CDR3 DNA: TGTGCCAGCAGCCCACAGGGTAATAGCAATCAGCCCCAGCATTTT

V gene: TRBV11-2
clone size: many
J gene: TRBJ2-3
D gene: -
CDR3 protein: CASSLGGDLGTQYF
CDR3 DNA: TGTGCCAGCAGCTTAGGAGGTGACCTGGGTACGCAGTATTTT

V gene: TRBV29-1
clone size: few
J gene: TRBJ2-5
D gene: -
CDR3 protein: CSGRGAGGETQYF
CDR3 DNA: TGCAGCGGCCGCGGGGCAGGAGGAGAGACCCAGTACTTC

V gene: TRBV9
clone size: many
J gene: TRBJ2-7
D gene: TRBD1
CDR3 protein: CASSVGGTGVYEQYF
CDR3 DNA: TGTGCCAGCAGCGTAGGAGGGACAGGGGTCTACGAGCAGTACTTC

V gene: TRBV24-1
clone size: -
J gene: TRBJ2-2
D gene: TRBD2
CDR3 protein: CATQTSFRDTGELFF
CDR3 DNA: TGTGCCACCCAGACTAGCTTTAGGGACACCGGGGAGCTGTTTTTT

V gene: TRBV6-2/TRBV6-3
clone size: many
J gene: TRBJ2-3
D gene: -
CDR3 protein: CASSYVAGPRAHSTDTQYF
CDR3 DNA: TGTGCCAGCAGTTACGTGGCGGGTCCTCGGGCCCATAGCACAGATACGCAGTATTTT

V gene: TRBV20-1
clone size: few
J gene: TRBJ2-3
D gene: TRBD2
CDR3 protein: CSARTSGRTDTQYF
CDR3 DNA: TGCAGTGCTAGGACTAGCGGGAGGACAGATACGCAGTATTTT

V gene: TRBV13
clone size: many
J gene: TRBJ2-5
D gene: TRBD2
CDR3 protein: CASSLASSGRKETQYF
CDR3 DNA: TGTGCCAGCAGCTTAGCGTCTAGCGGGAGGAAGGAGACCCAGTACTTC

V gene: TRBV6-2/TRBV6-3
clone size: -
J gene: TRBJ1-1
D gene: -
CDR3 protein: CASSEPSMNTEAFF
CDR3 DNA: TGTGCCAGCAGCGAACCTTCCATGAACACTGAAGCTTTCTTT

V gene: TRBV2
clone size: -
J gene: TRBJ2-6
D gene: -
CDR3 protein: CASSERSGSGANVLTF
CDR3 DNA: TGTGCCAGCAGTGAACGATCGGGATCCGGGGCCAACGTCCTGACTTTC

V gene: TRBV7-2
clone size: -
J gene: TRBJ2-1
D gene: TRBD2
CDR3 protein: CASSLFRERRERANEQFF
CDR3 DNA: TGTGCCAGCAGCTTATTTCGAGAACGGCGGGAGAGGGCCAATGAGCAGTTCTTC

V gene: TRBV5-1
clone size: -
J gene: TRBJ2-7
D gene: TRBD1
CDR3 protein: CASSYPTGEAQYF
CDR3 DNA: TGCGCCAGCAGTTACCCGACAGGGGAGGCGCAGTACTTC

V gene: TRBV4-2
clone size: few
J gene: TRBJ2-2
D gene: -
CDR3 protein: CASSQDVQRGTGELFF
CDR3 DNA: TGTGCCAGCAGCCAAGATGTCCAGAGGGGGACCGGGGAGCTGTTTTTT

V gene: TRBV7-2
clone size: few
J gene: TRBJ1-6
D gene: TRBD1
CDR3 protein: CASSFSTGLSGSPLHF
CDR3 DNA: TGTGCCAGCAGCTTTTCGACAGGGTTGAGCGGGTCACCCCTCCACTTT

V gene: TRBV4-3
clone size: many
J gene: TRBJ1-3
D gene: -
CDR3 protein: CASSQDTSSGNTIYF
CDR3 DNA: TGCGCCAGCAGCCAAGATACATCCTCTGGAAACACCATATATTTT

V gene: TRBV7-9
clone size: many
J gene: TRBJ2-5
D gene: -
CDR3 protein: CASSYLAPETQYF
CDR3 DNA: TGTGCCAGCAGCTACCTAGCCCCAGAGACCCAGTACTTC

V gene: TRBV6-2/TRBV6-3
clone size: many
J gene: TRBJ2-2
D gene: TRBD2
CDR3 protein: CASSYTSSGSRPGELFF
CDR3 DNA: TGTGCCAGCAGTTACACCTCTAGCGGGAGTCGACCCGGGGAGCTGTTTTTT

V gene: TRBV7-9
clone size: few
J gene: TRBJ1-2
D gene: -
CDR3 protein: CASSLYEDYGYTF
CDR3 DNA: TGTGCCAGCAGCCTTTATGAAGACTATGGCTACACCTTC

V gene: TRBV12-3/TRBV12-4
clone size: -
J gene: TRBJ2-1
D gene: TRBD2
CDR3 protein: CASSRTSGTYNEQFF
CDR3 DNA: TGTGCCAGCAGTCGGACTAGCGGAACCTACAATGAGCAGTTCTTC

V gene: TRBV5-1
clone size: few
J gene: TRBJ1-1
D gene: -
CDR3 protein: CASSLGIRGMNTEAFF
CDR3 DNA: TGCGCCAGCAGCTTGGGTATCCGGGGAATGAACACTGAAGCTTTCTTT

V gene: TRBV7-8
clone size: few
J gene: TRBJ2-2
D gene: -
CDR3 protein: CASSHWGNTGELFF
CDR3 DNA: TGTGCCAGCAGCCATTGGGGCAACACCGGGGAGCTGTTTTTT

V gene: TRBV29-1
clone size: many
J gene: TRBJ2-3
D gene: -
CDR3 protein: CSVEGQAKDTQYF
CDR3 DNA: TGCAGCGTTGAAGGGCAAGCGAAAGATACGCAGTATTTT

V gene: TRBV20-1
clone size: many
J gene: TRBJ2-7
D gene: TRBD2
CDR3 protein: CSAHSGSEYEQYF
CDR3 DNA: TGCAGTGCTCATAGCGGGAGTGAGTACGAGCAGTACTTC

V gene: TRBV28
clone size: -
J gene: TRBJ2-1
D gene: -
CDR3 protein: CASIGTPYNEQFF
CDR3 DNA: TGTGCCAGCATCGGGACGCCCTACAATGAGCAGTTCTTC

V gene: TRBV5-6
clone size: many
J gene: TRBJ2-3
D gene: TRBD2
CDR3 protein: CASLGLASSTDTQYF
CDR3 DNA: TGTGCCAGCTTGGGACTAGCGAGCAGCACAGATACGCAGTATTTT

V gene: TRBV18
clone size: -
J gene: TRBJ2-1
D gene: TRBD2
CDR3 protein: CASSSGLAGINYLSYNEQFF
CDR3 DNA: TGTGCCAGCTCGAGCGGACTAGCGGGAATTAACTACCTCTCCTACAATGAGCAGTTCTTC

V gene: TRBV11-3
clone size: many
J gene: TRBJ2-7
D gene: TRBD2
CDR3 protein: CASSRDGSGSTEQYF
CDR3 DNA: TGTGCCAGCAGCCGAGATGGGAGCGGGAGCACCGAGCAGTACTTC

V gene: TRBV7-2
clone size: -
J gene: TRBJ2-2
D gene: TRBD2
CDR3 protein: CASNPRALAGGGTGELFF
CDR3 DNA: TGTGCCAGCAACCCAAGGGCTCTAGCGGGAGGTGGCACCGGGGAGCTGTTTTTT

V gene: TRBV29-1
clone size: -
J gene: TRBJ2-3
D gene: TRBD2
CDR3 protein: CSVYPSGRADTQYF
CDR3 DNA: TGCAGCGTTTATCCTAGCGGGAGGGCAGATACGCAGTATTTT

V gene: TRBV28
clone size: -
J gene: TRBJ2-1
D gene: TRBD2
CDR3 protein: CASSFGLLAGVDSEQFF
CDR3 DNA: TGTGCCAGCAGTTTCGGGCTACTAGCGGGTGTGGATAGTGAGCAGTTCTTC

V gene: TRBV4-2
clone size: few
J gene: TRBJ2-2
D gene: -
CDR3 protein: CASSQRQLNTGELFF
CDR3 DNA: TGTGCCAGCAGCCAACGGCAGCTGAACACCGGGGAGCTGTTTTTT

V gene: TRBV24-1
clone size: few
J gene: TRBJ1-5
D gene: -
CDR3 protein: CATSDFGNQPQHF
CDR3 DNA: TGTGCCACCAGTGATTTCGGGAATCAGCCCCAGCATTTT

V gene: TRBV6-6
clone size: -
J gene: TRBJ2-2
D gene: TRBD1
CDR3 protein: CASSGRDRGGTGELFF
CDR3 DNA: TGTGCCAGCAGTGGCCGGGACAGGGGTGGCACCGGGGAGCTGTTTTTT

V gene: TRBV25-1
clone size: few
J gene: TRBJ2-7
D gene: -
CDR3 protein: CASSGYRQRQGYEQYF
CDR3 DNA: TGTGCCAGCAGTGGGTATCGACAGCGCCAGGGATACGAGCAGTACTTC

V gene: TRBV29-1
clone size: -
J gene: TRBJ2-1
D gene: -
CDR3 protein: CSAGQRRQQNEQFF
CDR3 DNA: TGCAGCGCCGGTCAGAGGCGACAACAAAATGAGCAGTTCTTC

V gene: TRBV5-1
clone size: -
J gene: TRBJ2-7
D gene: TRBD2
CDR3 protein: CASSPGLAGHEQYF
CDR3 DNA: TGCGCCAGCAGCCCAGGACTAGCGGGACACGAGCAGTACTTC

V gene: TRBV20-1
clone size: few
J gene: TRBJ1-2
D gene: TRBD1
CDR3 protein: CSARDHVGTAPHGYTF
CDR3 DNA: TGCAGTGCTAGAGATCACGTTGGGACAGCACCTCATGGCTACACCTTC

V gene: TRBV7-9
clone size: few
J gene: TRBJ2-1
D gene: -
CDR3 protein: CASSLLEQFF
CDR3 DNA: TGTGCCAGCAGCTTACTCGAACAGTTCTTC

V gene: TRBV6-2/TRBV6-3
clone size: -
J gene: TRBJ2-4
D gene: TRBD2
CDR3 protein: CASSGGWTSETILAKNIQYF
CDR3 DNA: TGTGCCAGCAGTGGAGGCTGGACTAGCGAAACTATCCTAGCCAAAAACATTCAGTACTTC

V gene: TRBV2
clone size: -
J gene: TRBJ2-7
D gene: -
CDR3 protein: CASSQEQGRRSF
CDR3 DNA: TGTGCCAGCAGTCAAGAACAGGGTCGCCGGTCCTTC

V gene: TRBV9
clone size: few
J gene: TRBJ1-2
D gene: TRBD1
CDR3 protein: CASSVTGGTYGYTF
CDR3 DNA: TGTGCCAGCAGCGTGACAGGGGGCACCTATGGCTACACCTTC

V gene: TRBV6-5
clone size: few
J gene: TRBJ2-1
D gene: -
CDR3 protein: CASSYVAAGGDEQFF
CDR3 DNA: TGTGCCAGCAGTTACGTAGCCGCCGGAGGGGATGAGCAGTTCTTC

V gene: TRBV12-3/TRBV12-4
clone size: -
J gene: TRBJ1-5
D gene: -
CDR3 protein: CASSLNTGGNQPQHF
CDR3 DNA: TGTGCCAGCAGTTTAAATACGGGAGGCAATCAGCCCCAGCATTTT

V gene: TRBV5-6
clone size: many
J gene: TRBJ1-1
D gene: TRBD1
CDR3 protein: CASSLVTGGGTEAFF
CDR3 DNA: TGTGCCAGCAGCTTAGTTACAGGGGGCGGAACTGAAGCTTTCTTT

V gene: TRBV29-1
clone size: few
J gene: TRBJ2-6
D gene: -
CDR3 protein: CSVGAGANVLTF
CDR3 DNA: TGCAGCGTAGGAGCTGGGGCCAACGTCCTGACTTTC

V gene: TRBV7-2
clone size: few
J gene: TRBJ1-1
D gene: -
CDR3 protein: CASSLEANTEAFF
CDR3 DNA: TGTGCCAGCAGCTTAGAGGCGAACACTGAAGCTTTCTTT

V gene: TRBV6-5
clone size: few
J gene: TRBJ2-7
D gene: TRBD1
CDR3 protein: CASSYSGTGIYEQYF
CDR3 DNA: TGTGCCAGCAGTTACTCCGGGACAGGGATCTACGAGCAGTACTTC

V gene: TRBV20-1
clone size: few
J gene: TRBJ2-1
D gene: -
CDR3 protein: CSARDIVATEQFF
CDR3 DNA: TGCAGTGCTAGAGATATAGTAGCAACTGAGCAGTTCTTC

V gene: TRBV9
clone size: -
J gene: TRBJ1-3
D gene: TRBD1
CDR3 protein: CASSDALGGARGNTIYF
CDR3 DNA: TGTGCCAGCAGCGATGCCTTAGGGGGCGCGAGAGGAAACACCATATATTTT

V gene: TRBV10-2
clone size: few
J gene: TRBJ2-3
D gene: -
CDR3 protein: CASKTPSAVPDTQYF
CDR3 DNA: TGCGCCAGCAAGACCCCTAGCGCCGTTCCAGATACGCAGTATTTT

V gene: TRBV5-8
clone size: -
J gene: TRBJ2-2
D gene: -
CDR3 protein: CASSRQKLTVGELFF
CDR3 DNA: TGTGCCAGCAGCCGACAGAAGCTGACAGTCGGGGAGCTGTTTTTT

V gene: TRBV21-1
clone size: many
J gene: TRBJ2-3
D gene: -
CDR3 protein: CASSSTRTTDTQYF
CDR3 DNA: TGTGCCAGCAGTTCCACCCGAACCACAGATACGCAGTATTTT

V gene: TRBV6-4
clone size: many
J gene: TRBJ2-1
D gene: -
CDR3 protein: CASSATPSEGDEQFF
CDR3 DNA: TGTGCCAGCAGTGCCACGCCGTCAGAGGGGGATGAGCAGTTCTTC

V gene: TRBV19
clone size: many
J gene: TRBJ2-6
D gene: -
CDR3 protein: CASNKGNSGANVLTF
CDR3 DNA: TGTGCCAGTAATAAGGGCAACTCTGGGGCCAACGTCCTGACTTTC